This paragraph covers one T cell receptor beta chain sequence. What it binds is unknown. Treatment defined: approximately 10-day PBMC culture with coronavirus spike peptide pools or control peptides (ViraFEST assay). Negative nucleocapsid antibody tests before and after vaccination confirmed that healthy vaccine recipients had no prior SARS-CoV-2 infection. The Oncomine TCR Beta short-read assay was applied to DNA of cultured CD4+ T cells. TCRdb fed the PCR reads into MiXCR, producing one record per CDR3 protein. There are about 21,000 distinct CDR3 sequences in the sample; under 80% occur only once, and more than 20% lies in the top ten. This entry is derived from a study of vaccination and CD4 T cells after COVID-19. The overall study: Researchers treated control cultures with a CEFX pool, an HIV-1 Nef pool, or no peptide. Study-wide results and limits: Nearly all convalescent vaccine-specific clones, 304 of 307, recognized only SARS-CoV-2 spike.

This CDR3 has 18 amino acids. The germline V gene has CDR1 MRHNA and CDR2 SNTAGT. V lost 7 bases and J lost 0, with 22 bases in between. This TCR derives from a human donor who received a COVID-19 vaccine. The chain uses TRBV6-4 and TRBJ1-5; weak D call: TRBD1 (6 bases). Specimen: CD4+ T cells from blood, cultured in vitro, collected before SARS-CoV-2 vaccination. The CDR3 DNA follows: TGTGCCAGCACGGGGGGCTTGGGGGTTTTCTATAGCAATCAGCCCCAGCATTTT. Translated, it gives CASTGGLGVFYSNQPQHF.